Listed below are T cell receptor beta chains from one sample, sequenced in a study of immune cell composition in non-small cell lung cancer. This table comes from immunoSEQ multiplex PCR, and its TCRdb copy is limited to in-frame clones, with some not included. The sample lists more than 3,000 clones; roughly 70% were seen once. The source material was lung tumor tissue. The receptor source for this set is a human donor with non-small cell lung cancer. Both conserved end residues are part of each CDR3. A D gene is named only where the DNA matches it firmly. Expanded clones get a size class; other rows say once, few or many, or leave the size out.

j_call clone_size d_call v_call cdr3_aa cdr3_nt
TRBJ1-3 few . TRBV7-2 CASSLAQGNTIYF TGTGCCAGCAGCTTAGCGCAGGGAAACACCATATATTTT
TRBJ2-2 . TRBD1 TRBV6-1 CASSESRGYSGELFF TGTGCCAGCAGTGAGAGCAGGGGGTATTCCGGGGAGCTGTTTTTT
TRBJ1-4 . TRBD1 TRBV28 CASSLQGALVSNEKLFF TGTGCCAGCAGCTTACAGGGGGCGCTGGTGTCTAATGAAAAACTGTTTTTT
TRBJ2-3 . TRBD2 TRBV29-1 CSVEIAGGQDTQYF TGCAGCGTTGAAATAGCGGGGGGTCAAGATACGCAGTATTTT
TRBJ2-7 once . TRBV19 CASSERTYYEQYF TGTGCCAGTAGTGAGCGGACTTACTACGAGCAGTACTTC
TRBJ1-5 . TRBD1 TRBV10-3 CAISELQGDNQPQHF TGTGCCATCAGTGAGTTACAGGGGGACAATCAGCCCCAGCATTTT
TRBJ2-5 once TRBD2 TRBV30 CAWSQTSGRGETQYF TGTGCCTGGAGCCAGACTAGCGGGAGAGGGGAGACCCAGTACTTC
TRBJ2-1 . . TRBV4-3 CASSQSGDSYNEQFF TGCGCCAGCAGCCAAAGCGGAGACTCCTACAATGAGCAGTTCTTC
TRBJ2-4 . TRBD1 TRBV7-2 CASSTRQGATKNIQYF TGTGCCAGCAGCACCAGACAGGGGGCAACCAAAAACATTCAGTACTTC
TRBJ2-5 . TRBD2 TRBV9 CASSVDLAGGPGETQYF TGTGCCAGCAGCGTAGATCTAGCGGGGGGGCCGGGAGAGACCCAGTACTTC
TRBJ1-1 . TRBD1 TRBV14 CASSPQGTEAFF TGTGCCAGCAGCCCACAGGGGACTGAAGCTTTCTTT
TRBJ1-1 . TRBD1 TRBV19 CASSPPGTANTEAFF TGTGCCAGTAGCCCTCCCGGGACAGCGAACACTGAAGCTTTCTTT
TRBJ2-7 few . TRBV4-3 CASSPGRGNAYEQYF TGCGCCAGCAGCCCCGGACGGGGAAACGCCTACGAGCAGTACTTC